Listed below are T cell receptor beta chains from one sample, sequenced in a study of blood T cell repertoires in COVID-19. Clones were read by immunoSEQ multiplex PCR, and TCRdb kept only the in-frame ones, dropping some. The sample holds 250,000 to 300,000 clones, 70% to 90% seen once. Sequenced: PBMCs or T cells enriched from blood (not recorded which). All receptors come from a woman aged 55-69 years in a cohort exposed to, infected with or recovered from COVID-19 (not recorded which). Each CDR3 is given with its conserved first and last residue.

CDR3aa | j_gene | v_gene
CASSSPGTSLSTDTQYF | TRBJ2-3 | TRBV28
CASSYRGTSGVGEQYF | TRBJ2-7 | TRBV6-5
CASSVQWSGNTIYF | TRBJ1-3 | TRBV11-2
CASSLGASGNTIYF | TRBJ1-3 | TRBV28
CASSSGLFYTGELFF | TRBJ2-2 | TRBV5-6
CASSLLAGGRQFF | TRBJ2-1 | TRBV7-3
CASSIDPNRGKAFF | TRBJ1-1 | TRBV19
CAYSTATEAFF | TRBJ1-1 | TRBV30
CASSYGLAASTDTQYF | TRBJ2-3 | TRBV11-3
CASTYSTGTTGELFF | TRBJ2-2 | TRBV6-5
CASTSTGEETQYF | TRBJ2-5 | TRBV19
CASSVATGFTYEQYF | TRBJ2-7 | TRBV9
CASGSSTGGFYEQYF | TRBJ2-7 | TRBV6-5
CASSSAGGAPLHF | TRBJ1-6 | TRBV19
CAGPLAPRESSNQPQHF | TRBJ1-5 | TRBV28
CASKTGSYGYTF | TRBJ1-2 | TRBV6-5
CASSQDRRNTEAFF | TRBJ1-1 | TRBV6-5
CASSPRDRAYTDTQYF | TRBJ2-3 | TRBV7-9
CASKRLAGPNEQFF | TRBJ2-1 | TRBV19
CATRLGAGTDTQYF | TRBJ2-3 | TRBV10-3
CASSRGLNTEAFF | TRBJ1-1 | TRBV6-5
CASSDSVQNTDTQYF | TRBJ2-3 | TRBV6-4
CASSPPGLNNEQFF | TRBJ2-1 | TRBV28
CASSLTGGSETQYF | TRBJ2-5 | TRBV7-2
CASSLLRDTRINEQFF | TRBJ2-1 | TRBV7-9
CASKRGGATGELFF | TRBJ2-2 | TRBV5-1
CASSQGTAHGYTF | TRBJ1-2 | TRBV3-1/TRBV3-2
CASSERGGLQGETQYF | TRBJ2-5 | TRBV6-1